Shown below are 6 T cell receptor beta chains from a single sample sequenced in a study of blood T cell repertoires in COVID-19. Measured with immunoSEQ multiplex PCR; TCRdb has only the in-frame clones, and not every one. The sample comprises 70,000 or so clones, 85% to 90% of which are singletons, and approximately 5% rests with the top ten. Sequencing was performed on peripheral blood. These receptors were obtained from a middle-aged man with active COVID-19.

The V gene is TRBV19, the J gene TRBJ1-5; D is ambiguous. The CDR3 sequence is 15 residues long. Germline V lookup: CDR1 LNHDA, CDR2 SQIVND (reference sequence). V dropped 8 bases and J dropped 2 bases, with 16 bases sitting between them. CDR3 sequence (DNA): TGTGCCAGTCGCGGGATACGCTGGGGCAATCAGCCCCAGCATTTT. This codes for CASRGIRWGNQPQHF.

This clone appeared a single time. V and J are TRBV9 and TRBJ1-3; 7 bases fit TRBD1. After removal of 0 bases from V and 4 bases from J, the junction contained 7 bases not matched to a gene. The germline V gene encodes CDR1 SGDLS and CDR2 YYNGEE. This CDR3 is built from 16 residues. CDR3 nucleotide sequence: TGTGCCAGCAGCGTAGGAAGCGGACAGGAAGGAAACACCATATATTTT. Its protein product is CASSVGSGQEGNTIYF.

This sequence joins TRBV5-4 and TRBJ2-7; no definite D call. Germline V lookup: CDR1 SGHNT, CDR2 YYREEE (reference sequence). This CDR3 contains 14 residues. Deletions cut 0 bases from V and 0 bases from J, with 7 bases between. The CDR3 region has the DNA TGTGCCAGCAGCTTGGCTGGCGGCTCCTACGAGCAGTACTTC. The encoded protein is CASSLAGGSYEQYF.

The chain employs TRBV29-1 and TRBJ2-7, with 7 bases matching TRBD2. The germline gives CDR1 SQVTM, CDR2 ANQGSEA. The CDR3 has 12 amino acids. The V and J ends lost 4 bases and 0 bases, in that order; junction bases with no gene match: 0. The DNA of the CDR3 is TGCAGCGTTGTAGCGGGCTCCTACGAGCAGTACTTC. Translation: CSVVAGSYEQYF.

The genes are TRBV15 and TRBJ2-5; D possibly corresponds to TRBD2 (6 bases). The germline V gene has CDR1 LNHNV and CDR2 YYDKDF (reference sequence). CDR3 size: 15 residues. V dropped 0 bases and J dropped 7 bases, with 15 bases sitting between them. The CDR3 nucleotides read TGTGCCACCAGCAGAGATAATAGGCAGGGAGGGACCCAGTACTTC. This encodes CATSRDNRQGGTQYF.

This chain connects TRBV9 to TRBJ2-5, with 12 bases identical to TRBD2. This CDR3 contains 16 residues. Germline CDR1 reads SGDLS; CDR2 reads YYNGEE. J lost 0 bases, V lost 0 bases, and 0 bases had no gene match. The CDR3 DNA reads TGTGCCAGCAGCGTAGGACTAGCGGGAGACCAAGAGACCCAGTACTTC. Its translation: CASSVGLAGDQETQYF.